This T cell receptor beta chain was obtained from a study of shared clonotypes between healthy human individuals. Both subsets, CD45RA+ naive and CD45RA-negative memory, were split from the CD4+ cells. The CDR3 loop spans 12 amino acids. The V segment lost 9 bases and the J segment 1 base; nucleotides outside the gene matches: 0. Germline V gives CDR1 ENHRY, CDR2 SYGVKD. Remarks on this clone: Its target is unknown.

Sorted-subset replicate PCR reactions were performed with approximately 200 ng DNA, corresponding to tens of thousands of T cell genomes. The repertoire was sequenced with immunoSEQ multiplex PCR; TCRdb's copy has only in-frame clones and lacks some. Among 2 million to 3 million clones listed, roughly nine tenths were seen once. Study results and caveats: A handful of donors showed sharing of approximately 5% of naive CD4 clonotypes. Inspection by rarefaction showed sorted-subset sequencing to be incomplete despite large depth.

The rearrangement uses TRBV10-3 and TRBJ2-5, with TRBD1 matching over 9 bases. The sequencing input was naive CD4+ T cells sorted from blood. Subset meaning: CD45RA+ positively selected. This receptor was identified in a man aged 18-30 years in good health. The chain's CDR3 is CAMGQGQETQYF. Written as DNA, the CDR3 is TGTGCCATGGGACAGGGCCAAGAGACCCAGTACTTC.